This T cell receptor beta chain was identified in a study of T-cell memory formation after mild COVID-19. The study's findings and limits: SARS-CoV-2 specificity of second-wave clones peaking day 37 was unconfirmed. Pre-infection memory carried some responding clones, suggesting that cross-reactive memory joined.

Sample barcodes and UMIs were carried by the TCR alpha and TCR beta cDNA libraries that 5'RACE generated with constant-segment primers. MiXCR, run by TCRdb on the 5' RACE reads, gives a single entry per CDR3 protein. The table lists 350,000 to 500,000 distinct CDR3 sequences, more than 15% of them singletons, with approximately 21% in the top ten. This CDR3 comprises 13 residues. Per the germline V gene, CDR1 is DFQATT and CDR2 is SNEGSKA (reference sequence). Trimming shortened V by 1 base and J by 1 base, and 7 bases separated the two germline ends. This clonotype was counted a single time. Its antigen remains unknown.

This TCR derives from a man aged 18 to 35 who had mild COVID-19 (a few samples of this study predate the infection). Cell type and time point are not known. The sequenced sample was PBMCs or a T cell subset sorted from them (not recorded which). This chain uses TRBV20-1 with TRBJ2-5, with unresolved D. The CDR3 bases are TGCAGTGCTAGAGCCCCTACCCAAGAGACCCAGTACTTC. This gives the protein CSARAPTQETQYF.